Following are 2 T cell receptor beta chains from one sample sequenced in a study of T cell responses to AZD1222 COVID-19 vaccine. The repertoire was sequenced with immunoSEQ multiplex PCR; TCRdb's copy has only in-frame clones and lacks some. Of just over 150,000 clones listed, just over 90% are singletons. Sample: peripheral blood, taken on day 0 of AZD1222 vaccination. The receptors derive from an adult in good health.

In its sample, this clone was seen once. This sequence joins TRBV4-2 and TRBJ2-1, with TRBD1 as a possible D gene (5 bases). Trimming left V 5 bases short and J 6 bases short, with 20 bases between. The CDR3 consists of 16 residues. In germline, CDR1 is LGHNA, CDR2 YNFKEQ. The CDR3 reads CASSRGAGAGVNEQFF. CDR3 nucleotide sequence: TGTGCCAGCAGCAGAGGAGCTGGGGCTGGGGTCAATGAGCAGTTCTTC.

As concerns this clone: The DNA is left out, because the CDR3 cannot be placed on it with certainty; the CDR3 is given as TCRdb lists it. This chain uses TRBV9 with TRBJ2-1; the D call of TRBD1 is as the table states it, not checked on the DNA. Germline lookup yields CDR1 SGDLS and CDR2 YYNGEE. The CDR3 extends over 18 residues, inclusive of both ends. Here the CDR3 reads CASSVGEGTGGRSGRRFF.